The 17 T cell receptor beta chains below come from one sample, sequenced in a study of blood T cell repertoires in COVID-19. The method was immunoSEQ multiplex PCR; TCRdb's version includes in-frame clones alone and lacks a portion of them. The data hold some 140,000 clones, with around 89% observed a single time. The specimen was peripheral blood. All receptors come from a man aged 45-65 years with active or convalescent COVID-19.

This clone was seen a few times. CDR3 residues: CASSLTGGWNTGELFF. The CDR3 DNA is TGTGCCAGCAGCTTGACAGGGGGGTGGAACACCGGGGAGCTGTTTTTT. The chain recombines TRBV7-2 with TRBJ2-2, with 9 positions matching TRBD1. CDR1 SGHTA and CDR2 FQGNSA come from the germline V gene. The CDR3 is made up of 16 amino acids. V lost 3 bases and J lost 1; bases outside the gene matches: 3.

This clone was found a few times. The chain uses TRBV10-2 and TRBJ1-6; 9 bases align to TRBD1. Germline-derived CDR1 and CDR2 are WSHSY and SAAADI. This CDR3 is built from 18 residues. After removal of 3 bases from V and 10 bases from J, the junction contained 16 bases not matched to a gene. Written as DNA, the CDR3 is TGCGCCAGCAGTGATTTCGGGACAGGGAAAGGGGCCGGCTCACCCCTCCACTTT. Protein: CASSDFGTGKGAGSPLHF.

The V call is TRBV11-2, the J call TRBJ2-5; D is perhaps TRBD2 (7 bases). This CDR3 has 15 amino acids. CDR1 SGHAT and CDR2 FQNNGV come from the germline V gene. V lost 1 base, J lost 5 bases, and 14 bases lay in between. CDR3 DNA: TGTGCCAGCAGCTTAGCGGGGGGCGTCAGGGAGACCCAGTACTTC. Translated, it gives CASSLAGGVRETQYF.

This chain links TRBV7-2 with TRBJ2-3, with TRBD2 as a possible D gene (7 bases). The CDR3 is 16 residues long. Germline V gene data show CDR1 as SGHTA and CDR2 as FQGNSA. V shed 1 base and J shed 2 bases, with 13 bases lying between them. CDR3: CASSLGGRGATDTQYF. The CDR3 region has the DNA TGTGCCAGCAGCTTAGGGGGACGGGGGGCCACAGATACGCAGTATTTT.

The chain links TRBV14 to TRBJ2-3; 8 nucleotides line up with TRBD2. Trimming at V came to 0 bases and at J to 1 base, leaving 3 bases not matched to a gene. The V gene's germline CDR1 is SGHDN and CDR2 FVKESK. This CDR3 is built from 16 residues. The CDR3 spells CASSQDSGVGTDTQYF. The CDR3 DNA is TGTGCCAGCAGCCAAGATAGCGGGGTGGGCACAGATACGCAGTATTTT.

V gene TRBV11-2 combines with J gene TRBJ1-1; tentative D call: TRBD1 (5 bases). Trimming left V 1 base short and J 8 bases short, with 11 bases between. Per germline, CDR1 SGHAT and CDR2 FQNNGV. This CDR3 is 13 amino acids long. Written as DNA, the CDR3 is TGTGCCAGCAGCTTAGGACAGCACCTCGAAGCTTTCTTT. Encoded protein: CASSLGQHLEAFF.

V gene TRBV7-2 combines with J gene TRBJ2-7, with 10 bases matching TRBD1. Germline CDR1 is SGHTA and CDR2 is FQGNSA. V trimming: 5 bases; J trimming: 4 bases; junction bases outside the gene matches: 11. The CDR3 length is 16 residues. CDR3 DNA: TGTGCCAGCAGCATTCCGGGACAGGGGTTAGGGTACGAGCAGTACTTC. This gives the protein CASSIPGQGLGYEQYF.

CDR3 in amino acids: CASQAGGSYEQYF. The CDR3 nucleotides are TGTGCCAGCCAAGCAGGGGGATCCTACGAGCAGTACTTC. The J gene is TRBJ2-7, the V gene TRBV19; 7 bases line up with TRBD1. J was trimmed by 1 base and V by 9 bases; bases with no gene match: 6. Germline assignment: CDR1 LNHDA and CDR2 SQIVND (reference sequence). The CDR3 is made up of 13 amino acids.

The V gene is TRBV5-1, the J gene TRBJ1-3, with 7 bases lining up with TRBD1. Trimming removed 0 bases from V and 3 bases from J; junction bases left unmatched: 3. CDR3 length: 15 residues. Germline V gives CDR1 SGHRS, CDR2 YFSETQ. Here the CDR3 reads CASSLGGGDGNTIYF. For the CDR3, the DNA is TGCGCCAGCAGCTTGGGAGGGGGCGATGGAAACACCATATATTTT. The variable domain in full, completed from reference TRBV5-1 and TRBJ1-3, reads KAGVTQTPRYLIKTRGQQVTLSCSPISGHRSVSWYQQTPGQGLQFLFEYFSETQRNKGNFPGRFSGRQFSNSRSEMNVSTLELGDSALYLCASSLGGGDGNTIYFGEGSWLTVV.

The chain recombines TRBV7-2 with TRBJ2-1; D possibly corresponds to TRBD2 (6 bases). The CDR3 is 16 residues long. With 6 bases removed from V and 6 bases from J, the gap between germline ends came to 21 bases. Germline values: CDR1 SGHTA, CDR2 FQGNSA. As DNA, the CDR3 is TGTGCCAGCAGACCCCCCAGAACGTTTAGCGGCAATGAGCAGTTCTTC. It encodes CASRPPRTFSGNEQFF.

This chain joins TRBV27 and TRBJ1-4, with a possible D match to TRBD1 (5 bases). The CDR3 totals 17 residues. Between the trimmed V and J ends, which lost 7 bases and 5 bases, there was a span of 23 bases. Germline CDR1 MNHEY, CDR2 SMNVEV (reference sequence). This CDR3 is CASTPSGGRAGNEKLFF. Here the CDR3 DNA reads TGTGCCAGCACTCCTTCCGGGGGTAGGGCAGGGAATGAAAAACTGTTTTTT. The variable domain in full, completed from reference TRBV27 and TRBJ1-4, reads EAQVTQNPRYLITVTGKKLTVTCSQNMNHEYMSWYRQDPGLGLRQIYYSMNVEVTDKGDVPEGYKVSRKEKRNFPLILESPSPNQTSLYFCASTPSGGRAGNEKLFFGSGTQLSVL.

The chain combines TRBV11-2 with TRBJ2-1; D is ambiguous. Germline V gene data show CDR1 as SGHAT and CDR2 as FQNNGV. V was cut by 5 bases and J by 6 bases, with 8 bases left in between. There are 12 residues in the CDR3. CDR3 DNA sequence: TGTGCCAGCAGCCCGGTTGGCAATGAGCAGTTCTTC. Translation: CASSPVGNEQFF.

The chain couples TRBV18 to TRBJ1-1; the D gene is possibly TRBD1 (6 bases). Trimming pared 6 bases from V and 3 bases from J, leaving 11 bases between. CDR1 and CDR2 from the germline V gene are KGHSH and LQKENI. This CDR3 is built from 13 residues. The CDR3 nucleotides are TGTGCCAGCTCGCGCAGGGGAGACACTGAAGCTTTCTTT. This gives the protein CASSRRGDTEAFF.

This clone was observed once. CDR3 DNA: TGTGCCAGCAGCCGGGCGGGGGGGGCAGATACGCAGTATTTT. Amino acid sequence: CASSRAGGADTQYF. The chain combines TRBV28 with TRBJ2-3; the match to TRBD2 covers 9 bases. V lost 6 bases and J lost 4; bases outside the gene matches: 5. CDR3 length equals 14 residues. CDR1 MDHEN and CDR2 SYDVKM come from the germline V gene.

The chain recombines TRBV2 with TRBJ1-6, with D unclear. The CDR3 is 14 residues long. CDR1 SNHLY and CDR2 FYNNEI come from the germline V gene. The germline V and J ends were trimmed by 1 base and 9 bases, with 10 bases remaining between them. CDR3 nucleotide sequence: TGTGCCAGCAGTGAAGGCTCTTGGAGTTCACCCCTCCACTTT. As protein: CASSEGSWSSPLHF.

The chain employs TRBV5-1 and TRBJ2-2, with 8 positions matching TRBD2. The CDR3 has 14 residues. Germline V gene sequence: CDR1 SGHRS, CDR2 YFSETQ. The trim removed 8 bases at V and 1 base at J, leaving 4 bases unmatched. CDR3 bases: TGCGCCAGTACGGGACTAGAGAACACCGGGGAGCTGTTTTTT. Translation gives CASTGLENTGELFF. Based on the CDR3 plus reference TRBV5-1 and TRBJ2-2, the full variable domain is KAGVTQTPRYLIKTRGQQVTLSCSPISGHRSVSWYQQTPGQGLQFLFEYFSETQRNKGNFPGRFSGRQFSNSRSEMNVSTLELGDSALYLCASTGLENTGELFFGEGSRLTVL.

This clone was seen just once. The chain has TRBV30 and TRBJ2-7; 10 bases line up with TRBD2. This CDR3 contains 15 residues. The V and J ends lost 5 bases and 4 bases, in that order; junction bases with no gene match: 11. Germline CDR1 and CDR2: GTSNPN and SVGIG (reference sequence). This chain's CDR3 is CAWATLAGVSYEQYF. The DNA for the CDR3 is TGTGCCTGGGCCACCCTAGCGGGAGTCTCTTACGAGCAGTACTTC.